The text below deals with one TCR beta chain. This sample is drawn from a study of blood T cell repertoires in COVID-19. Whole-study context: Donors in the United States, Italy and Spain gave samples during acute or convalescent COVID-19.

Authors' data handling: Amplification of reference gene primers provided the estimated nucleated cell counts. The method was immunoSEQ multiplex PCR; TCRdb's version includes in-frame clones alone and lacks a portion of them. The V and J calls and clone size were taken over from that table, and D and trimming were inferred from the DNA. The sample consists of some 230,000 clones, around 83% of them appearing once. In germline, CDR1 is SGHDT, CDR2 YYEEEE. V lost 6 bases and J 9 bases, leaving 7 bases between the germline ends. This CDR3 comprises 11 residues. Ages ranged from roughly 18 to 100 years, with residence in 20 to 30 US areas.

The origin of this receptor is a woman aged 40 to 50 with acute COVID-19. Sequences were obtained from PBMCs or T cells enriched from blood (not recorded which). This chain uses TRBV5-6 with TRBJ1-6; a possible D gene is TRBD1 (5 bases). Written as DNA, the CDR3 is TGTGCCAGCAACGGGGGTTCACCCCTCCACTTT. This gives the protein CASNGGSPLHF. Variable domain in full (rest from reference TRBV5-6 and TRBJ1-6): DAGVTQSPTHLIKTRGQQVTLRCSPKSGHDTVSWYQQALGQGPQFIFQYYEEEERQRGNFPDRFSGHQFPNYSSELNVNALLLGDSALYLCASNGGSPLHFGNGTRLTVT.